One sample yielded the 7 T cell receptor beta chains listed below, sequenced in a study of blood T cell repertoires in COVID-19. The method was immunoSEQ multiplex PCR; TCRdb's version includes in-frame clones alone and lacks a portion of them. The sample has about 170,000 clones, around four fifths seen once. The sequencing input was peripheral blood. The receptors originated from a woman older than 75 with COVID-19, enrolled during active disease.

The chain joins TRBV30 to TRBJ1-5; tentative D call: TRBD1 (6 bases). From germline, CDR1 is GTSNPN and CDR2 SVGIG (reference sequence). This CDR3 comprises 14 residues. V lost 0 bases and J lost 8, with 14 bases in between. CDR3: CAWSVTGGKEPQHF. The CDR3 DNA reads as TGTGCCTGGAGTGTAACTGGGGGCAAGGAGCCCCAGCATTTT.

The V call is TRBV19, the J call TRBJ2-2; tentatively, D is TRBD1 (6 bases). Germline CDR1 is LNHDA and CDR2 is SQIVND (reference sequence). This CDR3 has 16 amino acids. The ends were cut back, 0 bases at V and 5 bases at J, with 13 bases in the middle. CDR3 sequence: CASSIDLTGWTGELFF. The CDR3 coding sequence is TGTGCCAGTAGTATAGATCTTACAGGGTGGACCGGGGAGCTGTTTTTT.

The chain employs TRBV18 and TRBJ2-7, with 12 nucleotides matching TRBD2. The CDR3 has 17 residues. Germline assignment: CDR1 KGHSH and CDR2 LQKENI. V lost 3 bases and J lost 1; bases outside the gene matches: 7. The chain's CDR3 is CASSPGLAGTTSYEQYF. CDR3 in DNA: TGTGCCAGCTCACCTGGACTAGCGGGAACGACTTCCTACGAGCAGTACTTC.

The rearrangement joins TRBV5-6 to TRBJ2-3, with 16 nucleotides matching TRBD2. Germline V CDR1 and CDR2: SGHDT, YYEEEE. CDR3 length: 19 residues. Trimming removed 1 base from V and 4 bases from J; junction bases left unmatched: 9. In DNA, the CDR3 is TGTGCCAGCAGCTTGTATAAGGGGACTAGCGGGAGGGCCCCAGATACGCAGTATTTT. Its translation: CASSLYKGTSGRAPDTQYF.

The chain uses TRBV19 and TRBJ1-5; TRBD1 might be the D (5 bases). CDR1 and CDR2 from the germline V gene are LNHDA and SQIVND (reference sequence). V gave up 3 bases and J gave up 2 bases, with 14 bases separating them. This CDR3 region has 16 residues. The CDR3 DNA reads TGTGCCAGTAGTATCGCGGGGGGGTGGGGCAATCAGCCCCAGCATTTT. It codes for CASSIAGGWGNQPQHF.

V gene TRBV2 combines with J gene TRBJ2-2; D uncertain. CDR1 is SNHLY and CDR2 is FYNNEI in the germline V gene. The CDR3 contains 11 residues. The V end was cut by 6 bases, the J end by 5 bases, with 4 bases between. The CDR3 region has the DNA TGTGCCAGCAGATCTACCGGGGAGCTGTTTTTT. As protein: CASRSTGELFF.

The chain has TRBV28 and TRBJ2-2; D perhaps matches TRBD2 (5 bases). The germline gives CDR1 MDHEN, CDR2 SYDVKM. Trimming removed 4 bases at V and 5 bases at J, with 14 bases between. CDR3 length equals 15 residues. The CDR3 nucleotides are TGTGCCAGCAGTTCCCTCGGGGTGTGGACCGGGGAGCTGTTTTTT. Translation gives CASSSLGVWTGELFF.